The next 27 T cell receptor beta chains were all read from a single sample in a study of blood T cell repertoires in COVID-19. Sequencing was performed with immunoSEQ multiplex PCR; in TCRdb, only in-frame clones are kept and a portion is missing. This table has approximately 400,000 clones, less than 90% appearing once. The sample consisted of PBMCs or T cells enriched from blood (not recorded which). The receptors were gathered from a woman in her 50s who had recovered from COVID-19.

The table lists this clone with a few counts. This chain connects TRBV9 to TRBJ2-7; 8 bases fit TRBD1. The junction had 7 bases not matched to a gene; V was cut back by 0 bases and J by 5 bases. The CDR3 length is 15 residues. The germline V gene encodes CDR1 SGDLS and CDR2 YYNGEE. The CDR3 region has the DNA TGTGCCAGCAGCGTAGAACCACAGGGGGACCACGAGCAGTACTTC. This translates into CASSVEPQGDHEQYF.

This clone has a count of ten or more. V gene TRBV7-3 combines with J gene TRBJ2-1; tentative D call: TRBD1 (7 bases). CDR1 is SGHTA and CDR2 is FQGTGA in the germline V gene. The CDR3 loop spans 16 amino acids. V lost 4 bases to trimming and J lost 0 bases, with 13 bases between them. The CDR3 sequence: CASSSSGGSSYNEQFF. CDR3 coding DNA: TGTGCCAGCAGCTCCTCAGGGGGGAGCTCCTACAATGAGCAGTTCTTC.

V is TRBV7-9 and J is TRBJ1-6, with D perhaps TRBD1 (6 bases). The germline V gene encodes CDR1 SEHNR and CDR2 FQNEAQ (reference sequence). V lost 1 base and J lost 8, with 18 bases in between. The CDR3 totals 17 residues. The CDR3 loop is CASSLGGGRQPYSPLHF. As DNA, the CDR3 is TGTGCCAGCAGCTTAGGGGGGGGCAGGCAACCATATTCACCCCTCCACTTT.

The rearrangement links TRBV5-4 to TRBJ2-3; TRBD2 matches 7 bases. The junction had 7 bases not matched to a gene; V was cut back by 3 bases and J by 0 bases. The CDR3 consists of 16 residues. The germline V gene has CDR1 SGHNT and CDR2 YYREEE (reference sequence). The CDR3 loop is CASSSAGGLSTDTQYF. The CDR3 coding sequence is TGTGCCAGCAGCTCGGCCGGGGGACTAAGCACAGATACGCAGTATTTT.

The J gene is TRBJ1-1, the V gene TRBV5-4, with 8 bases lining up with TRBD1. V trimming: 4 bases; J trimming: 0 bases; junction bases outside the gene matches: 2. The CDR3 covers 14 residues. Germline V gives CDR1 SGHNT, CDR2 YYREEE (reference sequence). Here the CDR3 reads CASSRTGMNTEAFF. The CDR3 DNA follows: TGTGCCAGCAGCCGGACAGGGATGAACACTGAAGCTTTCTTT.

DNA of the CDR3: TGTGCCAGCAGCTTATTATCGGGACAGGGGTCCCCCTATGGCTACACCTTC. Translated: CASSLLSGQGSPYGYTF. The chain is built from TRBV7-9 and TRBJ1-2, with 10 bases matching TRBD1. V shed 2 bases, J shed 4 bases, and the junction held 10 bases outside the gene matches. CDR3 length equals 17 residues. Germline lookup yields CDR1 SEHNR and CDR2 FQNEAQ (reference sequence).

V gene TRBV5-1 combines with J gene TRBJ1-1; 10 bases are a match to TRBD1. Germline V gene lookup returns CDR1 SGHRS and CDR2 YFSETQ. V was clipped by 4 bases and J by 4 bases; unmatched bases: 4. The CDR3 extends over 14 amino acids. The CDR3 here is CASSQGTGVTEAFF. In DNA, the CDR3 is TGCGCCAGCAGCCAAGGGACAGGGGTCACTGAAGCTTTCTTT.

The J gene is TRBJ2-1, the V gene TRBV21-1; the table calls TRBD2, which could not be checked here. TRBV21-1 is an annotated pseudogene. This CDR3 comprises 17 residues. CDR3 DNA sequence: TGTGCCAGCAGCAACCCCAGATTCGGGGGGCGGGTCCATGAGCAGTTCTTC. Translated: CASSNPRFGGRVHEQFF.

The chain joins TRBV30 to TRBJ1-5; the D is unclear. Germline V gene lookup returns CDR1 GTSNPN and CDR2 SVGIG (reference sequence). Trimming shortened V by 4 bases and J by 1 base, and 11 bases separated the two germline ends. The CDR3 extends over 14 amino acids. CDR3 nucleotides: TGTGCCTGGACAGCGGGTACGAGCAATCAGCCCCAGCATTTT. Amino acids: CAWTAGTSNQPQHF.

The gene calls are TRBV30 and TRBJ2-1; 13 nucleotides align to TRBD2. The V gene's germline CDR1 is GTSNPN and CDR2 SVGIG (reference sequence). V shed 2 bases, J shed 10 bases, and the junction held 8 bases outside the gene matches. CDR3 size: 15 residues. The CDR3 DNA reads TGTGCCTGGAGTCTTGGACTAGCGGGAGCTTCCGAGCAGTTCTTC. It codes for CAWSLGLAGASEQFF.

This rearrangement joins TRBV5-6 to TRBJ1-3; TRBD1 matches at 10 bases. J lost 4 bases, V lost 4 bases, and 8 bases had no gene match. The germline V gene has CDR1 SGHDT and CDR2 YYEEEE. This CDR3 comprises 16 residues. In DNA, the CDR3 is TGTGCCAGCAGCCGGGACAGGGGCGTTCGGGGAAACACCATATATTTT. Translation gives CASSRDRGVRGNTIYF.

The V and J genes are TRBV27 and TRBJ2-7; 8 positions agree with TRBD2. The germline gives CDR1 MNHEY, CDR2 SMNVEV (reference sequence). CDR3 length: 15 residues. After removal of 2 bases from V and 7 bases from J, the junction contained 10 bases not matched to a gene. The CDR3 sequence is CASSLGVAGTGEQYF. In nucleotides, the CDR3 is TGTGCCAGCAGTTTAGGAGTAGCGGGAACTGGGGAGCAGTACTTC.

The table lists this clone with a count of one. J is TRBJ1-3 and V is TRBV9; D not certain. Germline CDR1 is SGDLS and CDR2 is YYNGEE. Trimming cost V 4 bases and J 4 bases, with 12 bases left between them. CDR3 size: 14 residues. In DNA, the CDR3 is TGTGCCAGCAGCCTAAATACGAAGGGAAACACCATATATTTT. Translating gives CASSLNTKGNTIYF. Drawing the rest from reference TRBV9 and TRBJ1-3, the complete variable domain is DSGVTQTPKHLITATGQRVTLRCSPRSGDLSVYWYQQSLDQGLQFLIQYYNGEERAKGNILERFSAQQFPDLHSELNLSSLELGDSALYFCASSLNTKGNTIYFGEGSWLTVV.

This clone was seen a few times. In DNA form, the CDR3 reads TGTGCCAGCTCCTATAGCGAGTCCTACGAGCAGTACTTC. This gives the protein CASSYSESYEQYF. The genes are TRBV2 and TRBJ2-7; D possibly corresponds to TRBD2 (5 bases). Germline values: CDR1 SNHLY, CDR2 FYNNEI. This CDR3 spans 13 amino acids. Trimming shortened V by 8 bases and J by 1 base, and 12 bases separated the two germline ends.

The J gene is TRBJ1-2, the V gene TRBV19; D gene unclear. Germline CDR1 is LNHDA and CDR2 is SQIVND (reference sequence). V shed 9 bases and J shed 0 bases, with 11 bases lying between them. This CDR3 spans 13 amino acids. The CDR3 coding sequence is TGTGCCAGCGAATCAACAGCTAACTATGGCTACACCTTC. Translated, it gives CASESTANYGYTF.

Points on this clone: Other DNA sequences of this sample code for an identical CDR3. J is TRBJ2-3 and V is TRBV9; 10 bases match TRBD2. This CDR3 has 15 residues. The germline V gene has CDR1 SGDLS and CDR2 YYNGEE. Unmatched junction bases numbered 4, after V lost 5 bases and J lost 1 base. The CDR3 DNA reads TGTGCCAGCAGTCCCGGGACTAGCGGCACAGATACGCAGTATTTT. This sequence encodes CASSPGTSGTDTQYF.

The CDR3 coding sequence is TGTGCCAGCAGCTTGGGGACAGGGGGTAGAGAGACCCAGTACTTC. It encodes CASSLGTGGRETQYF. The chain has TRBV7-9 and TRBJ2-5, with TRBD1 matching over 11 bases. This CDR3 is 15 amino acids long. CDR1 SEHNR and CDR2 FQNEAQ come from the germline V gene (reference sequence). V was pared by 3 bases and J by 4 bases, with 4 bases of the junction left unmatched. Variable domain in full (rest from reference TRBV7-9 and TRBJ2-5): DTGVSQNPRHKITKRGQNVTFRCDPISEHNRLYWYRQTLGQGPEFLTYFQNEAQLEKSRLLSDRFSAERPKGSFSTLEIQRTEQGDSAMYLCASSLGTGGRETQYFGPGTRLLVL.

This clone was observed once. The chain uses TRBV10-3 and TRBJ2-1; D perhaps matches TRBD2 (5 bases). V was cut by 2 bases and J by 4 bases, with 18 bases left in between. This CDR3 contains 17 residues. The germline CDR1 and CDR2 sequences are ENHRY and SYGVKD. The CDR3 DNA reads TGTGCCATCAGTGAGATTTGGTCCGGAGGTGGGTACAATGAGCAGTTCTTC. Its translation is CAISEIWSGGGYNEQFF.

The chain couples TRBV2 to TRBJ2-2; 10 bases agree with TRBD1. CDR1 and CDR2 from the germline V gene are SNHLY and FYNNEI. The junction had 3 bases not matched to a gene; V was cut back by 6 bases and J by 2 bases. There are 15 residues in the CDR3. The DNA for the CDR3 is TGTGCCAGCAGCCGGGACAGGGGAAACACCGGGGAGCTGTTTTTT. Its protein product is CASSRDRGNTGELFF. Drawing the rest from reference TRBV2 and TRBJ2-2, the complete variable domain is EPEVTQTPSHQVTQMGQEVILRCVPISNHLYFYWYRQILGQKVEFLVSFYNNEISEKSEIFDDQFSVERPDGSNFTLKIRSTKLEDSAMYFCASSRDRGNTGELFFGEGSRLTVL.

The J gene is TRBJ2-1, the V gene TRBV5-1; 10 bases line up with TRBD1. CDR3 size: 17 residues. Germline CDR1 SGHRS, CDR2 YFSETQ. V was pared by 0 bases and J by 8 bases, with 11 bases of the junction left unmatched. The CDR3 DNA follows: TGCGCCAGCAGCTTGGAGCCTAGGACAGGGGGTATGGATGAGCAGTTCTTC. Protein product: CASSLEPRTGGMDEQFF.

This clone occurred once. The chain is built from TRBV5-1 and TRBJ2-5; possible D gene TRBD2, 5 bases. The germline CDR1 and CDR2 sequences are SGHRS and YFSETQ. The germline V and J ends were trimmed by 1 base and 2 bases, with 12 bases remaining between them. CDR3 length equals 15 residues. In DNA form, the CDR3 reads TGCGCCAGCAGCTTGATAGCTGGCGGGCAAGAGACCCAGTACTTC. This codes for CASSLIAGGQETQYF.

The rearrangement uses TRBV7-8 and TRBJ1-3; the D gene is possibly TRBD1 (5 bases). Per the germline V gene, CDR1 is SGHVS and CDR2 is FQNEAQ. The CDR3 runs 17 residues. V lost 2 bases and J lost 4, with 18 bases in between. The CDR3 DNA follows: TGTGCCAGCAGCTTAATTATCAAGTCACAGGCCGGAAACACCATATATTTT. The encoded protein is CASSLIIKSQAGNTIYF. The whole variable domain, filled in from reference TRBV7-8 and TRBJ1-3, reads GAGVSQSPRYKVAKRGQDVALRCDPISGHVSLFWYQQALGQGPEFLTYFQNEAQLDKSGLPSDRFFAERPEGSVSTLKIQRTQQEDSAVYLCASSLIIKSQAGNTIYFGEGSWLTVV.

The rearrangement links TRBV2 to TRBJ1-1, with 7 nucleotides matching TRBD1. The CDR3 runs 12 residues. Germline lookup yields CDR1 SNHLY and CDR2 FYNNEI. Trimming took 1 base from V and 9 from J; bases not matched to a gene: 2. The CDR3 DNA is TGTGCCAGCAGTGAAGTGACAGGGAAAGCTTTCTTT. This gives the protein CASSEVTGKAFF. The whole variable domain, remainder taken from reference TRBV2 and TRBJ1-1, is EPEVTQTPSHQVTQMGQEVILRCVPISNHLYFYWYRQILGQKVEFLVSFYNNEISEKSEIFDDQFSVERPDGSNFTLKIRSTKLEDSAMYFCASSEVTGKAFFGQGTRLTVV.

The rearrangement joins TRBV11-2 to TRBJ1-2; possibly TRBD1 for D (5 bases). V was pared by 2 bases and J by 6 bases, with 13 bases between. CDR3 length equals 14 residues. CDR1 and CDR2 from the germline V gene are SGHAT and FQNNGV. The CDR3 DNA sequence: TGTGCCAGCAGCTTAAGCAGAAGGGGTAATGGCTACACCTTC. Its translation is CASSLSRRGNGYTF. The variable domain in full, completed from reference TRBV11-2 and TRBJ1-2, reads EAGVAQSPRYKIIEKRQSVAFWCNPISGHATLYWYQQILGQGPKLLIQFQNNGVVDDSQLPKDRFSAERLKGVDSTLKIQPAKLEDSAVYLCASSLSRRGNGYTFGSGTRLTVV.

This chain uses TRBV3-1 (or the pseudogene TRBV3-2) with TRBJ2-3, with TRBD2 identical over 9 bases. The CDR3 runs to 17 residues. With V trimmed by 0 bases and J by 2 bases, 6 bases remained unmatched. Germline V gene data show CDR1 as LGHDT and CDR2 as YNNKEL (reference sequence). CDR3 region: CASSQDLAGTYTDTQYF. The DNA of the CDR3 is TGTGCCAGCAGCCAAGATCTAGCGGGGACGTACACAGATACGCAGTATTTT.

This chain joins TRBV7-2 and TRBJ2-2; 9 nucleotides line up with TRBD1. CDR1 is SGHTA, CDR2 FQGNSA, per germline. The CDR3 has 15 residues. V dropped 4 bases and J dropped 4; count of bases not matched to a gene: 4. The CDR3 spells CASSSGQGITGELFF. For the CDR3, the DNA is TGTGCCAGCAGCTCGGGACAGGGTATCACCGGGGAGCTGTTTTTT.

The chain uses TRBV27 and TRBJ2-2; TRBD2 aligns across 14 bases. V gave up 8 bases and J gave up 7 bases; unmatched junction bases: 21. The germline CDR1 and CDR2 sequences are MNHEY and SMNVEV (reference sequence). The CDR3 sequence is 20 residues long. This CDR3 reads CASSVGLTGTSGSWGGELFF. The CDR3 nucleotides read TGTGCCAGCTCTGTGGGGTTAACCGGGACTAGCGGGAGCTGGGGCGGGGAGCTGTTTTTT.